This TCR beta chain derives from a study of radiotherapy plus CTLA-4 blockade in lung cancer. Worth noting for this clone: What it binds is not known.

Whole-study results and caveats: Early blood T cell clone dynamics reportedly forecast response best, with interferon-beta.

Only in-frame clones appear in the TCRdb table, and some are missing; sequencing was by immunoSEQ multiplex PCR. The table has about 95,000 clones, roughly four fifths seen once. The study treated chemo-refractory metastatic non-small-cell lung cancer patients with focal radiation plus ipilimumab CTLA-4 blockade. Between the trimmed V and J ends, which lost 4 bases and 4 bases, there was a span of 18 bases. This CDR3 comprises 15 residues. Looked up from germline, CDR1 is SGHRS and CDR2 is YFSETQ. This receptor was taken from a human donor with non-small cell lung cancer who had a partial response to radiotherapy plus ipilimumab. The chain links TRBV5-1 to TRBJ2-7, with D tentatively TRBD2 (6 bases). This specimen consisted of peripheral blood, obtained from a patient treated with radiotherapy plus ipilimumab. CDR3 DNA: TGCGCCAGCAGCGACTTTCCGGGGGTTGCGTACGAGCAGTACTTC. The encoded protein is CASSDFPGVAYEQYF. Using reference TRBV5-1 and TRBJ2-7 for the parts outside the CDR3, the full variable domain is KAGVTQTPRYLIKTRGQQVTLSCSPISGHRSVSWYQQTPGQGLQFLFEYFSETQRNKGNFPGRFSGRQFSNSRSEMNVSTLELGDSALYLCASSDFPGVAYEQYFGPGTRLTVT.